The 26 T cell receptor beta chains below come from one sample, sequenced in a study of control samples from healthy donors and cancer patients. The method was immunoSEQ multiplex PCR; TCRdb's version includes in-frame clones alone and lacks a portion of them. The table includes 55,000 to 70,000 clones, approximately 90% detected once. Sequenced sample: PBMCs. The source of these receptors is a man aged 25-40 years with colorectal cancer.

The CDR3, as DNA: TGCAGTGTTCCAGCGAGCTATGGCTACACCTTC. Its protein product is CSVPASYGYTF. The chain is built from TRBV20-1 and TRBJ1-2; D gene unclear. Between the trimmed V and J ends, which lost 7 bases and 4 bases, there was a span of 10 bases. Germline V gives CDR1 DFQATT, CDR2 SNEGSKA (reference sequence). This CDR3 comprises 11 residues.

This clone appeared a single time. The rearrangement uses TRBV6-2 or TRBV6-3 and TRBJ1-5; tentative D call: TRBD1 (5 bases). The germline V gene has CDR1 MNHEY and CDR2 SVGEGT. The CDR3 consists of 14 residues. The V end was cut by 2 bases, the J end by 3 bases, with 8 bases between. CDR3 amino acids: CASSYPGPNQPQHF. CDR3 DNA: TGTGCCAGCAGTTACCCAGGGCCCAATCAGCCCCAGCATTTT.

The gene calls are TRBV4-1 and TRBJ2-5; 12 nucleotides align to TRBD2. The CDR3 contains 17 residues. J lost 1 base, V lost 4 bases, and 7 bases had no gene match. Germline loops: CDR1 MGHRA, CDR2 YSYEKL. The CDR3 reads CASSRETGLAGQETQYF. Written as DNA, the CDR3 is TGCGCCAGCAGCCGAGAGACGGGACTAGCGGGCCAAGAGACCCAGTACTTC.

This rearrangement joins TRBV29-1 to TRBJ2-3, with 7 bases lining up with TRBD2. The trim removed 8 bases at V and 0 bases at J, leaving 8 bases unmatched. Looked up from germline, CDR1 is SQVTM and CDR2 is ANQGSEA. The CDR3 runs 14 residues. The CDR3 spells CSSKAGHSTDTQYF. The CDR3 region has the DNA TGCAGCTCCAAAGCGGGGCACAGCACAGATACGCAGTATTTT.

V and J are TRBV14 and TRBJ1-4, with D perhaps matching TRBD1 (5 bases). Germline assignment: CDR1 SGHDN and CDR2 FVKESK. Trimming left V 4 bases short and J 2 bases short, with 20 bases between. This CDR3 contains 18 residues. CDR3 DNA sequence: TGTGCCAGCAGCCCCGGCCAGGGCGGGGTAGGGACTAATGAAAAACTGTTTTTT. It specifies CASSPGQGGVGTNEKLFF.

The chain employs TRBV5-1 and TRBJ1-1; D uncertain. Germline loops: CDR1 SGHRS, CDR2 YFSETQ. Deletions cut 4 bases from V and 1 base from J, with 11 bases between. The CDR3 contains 14 residues. CDR3 DNA: TGCGCCAGCAGCCGACACCCGCCGAACACTGAAGCTTTCTTT. Translation gives CASSRHPPNTEAFF.

V usage is TRBV3-1 (or the pseudogene TRBV3-2) and J usage is TRBJ2-3, with TRBD1 matching over 8 bases. The CDR3 has 16 amino acids. Trimming removed 2 bases from V and 4 bases from J; junction bases left unmatched: 8. From germline, CDR1 is LGHDT and CDR2 YNNKEL (reference sequence). The CDR3 loop is CASSQNRQGAPDTQYF. The CDR3 DNA reads as TGTGCCAGCAGCCAAAATAGGCAGGGGGCCCCAGATACGCAGTATTTT.

This chain connects TRBV18 to TRBJ2-6; 9 nucleotides match TRBD2. J was trimmed by 0 bases and V by 3 bases; bases with no gene match: 6. From germline, CDR1 is KGHSH and CDR2 LQKENI. The CDR3 extends over 18 amino acids. The CDR3 bases are TGTGCCAGCTCACCCTACGCGGGGGGGACCTCTGGGGCCAACGTCCTGACTTTC. It is translated as CASSPYAGGTSGANVLTF.

The V gene is TRBV7-2, the J gene TRBJ2-3; D is unresolved. CDR1 and CDR2 from the germline V gene are SGHTA and FQGNSA. The CDR3 extends over 15 amino acids. Deletions cut 2 bases from V and 0 bases from J, with 9 bases between. CDR3 coding DNA: TGTGCCAGCAGCTTAAGTATAACAAGCACAGATACGCAGTATTTT. Translating gives CASSLSITSTDTQYF.

This clone has only a few counts. This sequence joins TRBV19 and TRBJ2-3; TRBD1 or TRBD2 may be the D gene (5 bases each). The CDR3 runs to 15 residues. V was pared by 1 base and J by 4 bases, with 12 bases between. Germline-derived CDR1 and CDR2 are LNHDA and SQIVND (reference sequence). DNA of the CDR3: TGTGCCAGTAGTATAGGGGACGGCGAGGCAGATACGCAGTATTTT. Protein sequence: CASSIGDGEADTQYF.

The chain joins TRBV9 to TRBJ2-7; a possible D gene is TRBD1 (6 bases). V shed 5 bases and J shed 0 bases, with 12 bases lying between them. The CDR3 has 14 amino acids. CDR1 is SGDLS, CDR2 YYNGEE, per germline. The CDR3 coding sequence is TGTGCCAGCAGTCGACAGGTTAGCTCCTACGAGCAGTACTTC. Its protein product is CASSRQVSSYEQYF.

V and J are TRBV9 and TRBJ2-3; 13 bases match TRBD2. Trimming at V came to 6 bases and at J to 3 bases, leaving 16 bases not matched to a gene. CDR3 length: 19 residues. Germline V gene lookup returns CDR1 SGDLS and CDR2 YYNGEE. The CDR3 is CASTPGLAGFLGITDTQYF. CDR3 DNA sequence: TGTGCCAGCACCCCGGGACTAGCGGGGTTCCTGGGAATTACAGATACGCAGTATTTT.

The V and J genes are TRBV5-1 and TRBJ1-1, with 7 bases fitting TRBD1. The CDR3 loop spans 14 amino acids. J gave up 7 bases and V 4 bases, and 10 bases lay outside the gene matches. Germline V lookup: CDR1 SGHRS, CDR2 YFSETQ. The CDR3 coding sequence is TGCGCCAGCAGCGGAGGGGACAGTGCCCGTGAAGCTTTCTTT. Protein: CASSGGDSAREAFF.

This clone was seen only a few times. V usage is TRBV7-9 and J usage is TRBJ1-1; D remains ambiguous. CDR1 and CDR2 from the germline V gene are SEHNR and FQNEAQ (reference sequence). There are 13 residues in the CDR3. V was clipped by 1 base and J by 1 base, with 4 bases between them. The CDR3 nucleotides are TGTGCCAGCAGCTTAGGTTGGAACACTGAAGCTTTCTTT. Its protein product is CASSLGWNTEAFF.

In nucleotides, the CDR3 is TGTGCCAGCTCCCTAGGGGGGAGAGATACGCAGTATTTT. It translates to CASSLGGRDTQYF. The chain carries TRBV2 and TRBJ2-3; either TRBD1 or TRBD2 may fit D (6 bases each). The ends were cut back, 8 bases at V and 5 bases at J, with 14 bases in the middle. The CDR3 is 13 amino acids. CDR1 SNHLY and CDR2 FYNNEI come from the germline V gene.

V and J are TRBV7-2 and TRBJ1-4, with TRBD1 identical over 7 bases. Germline loops: CDR1 SGHTA, CDR2 FQGNSA. The CDR3 contains 15 residues. Trimming removed 5 bases from V and 5 bases from J; junction bases left unmatched: 8. The CDR3 protein is CASSPRQGKNEKLFF. CDR3 coding DNA: TGTGCCAGCAGCCCACGACAGGGAAAGAATGAAAAACTGTTTTTT.

This chain links TRBV4-3 with TRBJ2-2; D possibly corresponds to TRBD2 (5 bases). The CDR3 runs 15 residues. Germline V lookup: CDR1 LGHNA, CDR2 YSLEER. V shed 1 base and J shed 2 bases, with 8 bases lying between them. For the CDR3, the DNA is TGCGCCAGCAGCCAAGCAGCGGATAACACCGGGGAGCTGTTTTTT. As protein: CASSQAADNTGELFF.

The V gene is TRBV5-4, the J gene TRBJ1-2; weak D call: TRBD1 (5 bases). The CDR3 spans 13 residues. In germline, CDR1 is SGHNT, CDR2 YYREEE (reference sequence). V was shortened by 3 bases and J by 4 bases, with 10 bases between the two germline ends. The CDR3 nucleotides read TGTGCCAGCAGCTCGGACACCTCCTATGGCTACACCTTC. Protein: CASSSDTSYGYTF.

V and J are TRBV9 and TRBJ1-3; tentatively, D is TRBD1 (5 bases). CDR3 length: 15 residues. The germline gives CDR1 SGDLS, CDR2 YYNGEE. The V end lost 3 bases, the J end lost 1 base, and 11 bases lay between the germline ends. CDR3 amino acids: CASSATGTSGNTIYF. The CDR3 DNA sequence: TGTGCCAGCAGCGCAACCGGGACTTCTGGAAACACCATATATTTT.

The genes are TRBV27 and TRBJ2-3, with 9 bases matching TRBD1. V lost 3 bases and J lost 6; bases outside the gene matches: 7. Germline V gene sequence: CDR1 MNHEY, CDR2 SMNVEV (reference sequence). CDR3 length equals 15 residues. CDR3 loop: CASSFENRGLDTQYF. DNA for the CDR3: TGTGCCAGCAGTTTCGAGAACAGGGGGCTGGATACGCAGTATTTT.

V gene TRBV6-6 combines with J gene TRBJ1-2, with D possibly matching TRBD1 (5 bases). Germline loops: CDR1 MNHNY, CDR2 SVGAGI (reference sequence). Trimming cost V 7 bases and J 7 bases, with 13 bases left between them. The CDR3 consists of 12 residues. CDR3 nucleotides: TGTGCCAGCAACTGGGGGACTACTGGCTACACCTTC. Encoded protein: CASNWGTTGYTF.

This clone has just a few counts. This rearrangement joins TRBV25-1 to TRBJ2-2, with unresolved D. The CDR3 has 15 residues. Germline lookup yields CDR1 MGHDK and CDR2 SYGVNS. Trimming stripped 2 bases from V and 3 bases from J, with 10 bases between. For the CDR3, the DNA is TGTGCCAGCAGTGAAGCCAAGCCGGACACCGGGGAGCTGTTTTTT. It codes for CASSEAKPDTGELFF.

V gene TRBV7-9 combines with J gene TRBJ2-3, with TRBD1 matching over 9 bases. From germline, CDR1 is SEHNR and CDR2 FQNEAQ (reference sequence). The CDR3 runs 16 residues. Unmatched junction bases numbered 3, after V lost 1 base and J lost 1 base. CDR3 sequence reads: CASSLGGDRGTDTQYF. The CDR3 DNA is TGTGCCAGCAGCTTAGGGGGGGACAGGGGCACAGATACGCAGTATTTT.

The sample holds a few counts of this clone. V gene TRBV10-1 combines with J gene TRBJ2-3; a weak D match, TRBD2 (5 bases). The germline V gene encodes CDR1 WNHNN and CDR2 SYGVQD (reference sequence). The CDR3 spans 15 residues. V lost 3 bases to trimming and J lost 0 bases, with 10 bases between them. The CDR3 here is CASSDSDDSTDTQYF. In nucleotides, the CDR3 is TGCGCCAGCAGTGATAGCGACGACAGCACAGATACGCAGTATTTT.

Details on this clone: This sample includes further DNA sequences coding for the same CDR3. DNA for the CDR3: TGCGCCAGCAGCTTGTCTGGGGGGCGGAACACCGGGGAGCTGTTTTTT. Its protein is CASSLSGGRNTGELFF. This chain uses TRBV5-1 with TRBJ2-2, with D perhaps TRBD1 or TRBD2 (6 bases each). The germline CDR1 and CDR2 sequences are SGHRS and YFSETQ. This CDR3 has 16 residues. Trimming removed 1 base from V and 1 base from J, with 11 bases in between.

The chain employs TRBV7-9 and TRBJ2-3; D ambiguous. This CDR3 has 14 amino acids. Germline V lookup: CDR1 SEHNR, CDR2 FQNEAQ (reference sequence). V lost 1 base to trimming and J lost 3 bases, with 8 bases between them. Here the CDR3 DNA reads TGTGCCAGCAGCTTAGTGCCCTCAACAGATACGCAGTATTTT. It yields the protein CASSLVPSTDTQYF.